The 19 T cell receptor beta chains in this list originate from one sample, sequenced in a study of cytomegalovirus exposure and HLA in healthy donors. The PCR was carried out with 60 Vbeta primers and 13 Jbeta primers. Measured with immunoSEQ multiplex PCR; TCRdb has only the in-frame clones, and not every one. This repertoire shows roughly 130,000 clones, roughly three quarters found once; its top ten account for roughly 2%. Sequences were obtained from PBMCs. The origin of the receptors is a man aged 18 to 29 in good health and CMV-seronegative.

The chain joins TRBV4-3 to TRBJ1-5; D gene unclear. Germline loops: CDR1 LGHNA, CDR2 YSLEER. Deletions cut 2 bases from V and 0 bases from J, with 8 bases between. The CDR3 runs 15 residues. The CDR3 DNA sequence: TGCGCCAGCAGCCAACTAACAGATAGCAATCAGCCCCAGCATTTT. This translates into CASSQLTDSNQPQHF.

A word on this clone: A read error may explain this, as a much larger clone is one base away. This CDR3 is missing its conserved last phenylalanine or tryptophan, likely due to a read error. V and J are TRBV11-1 and TRBJ1-2, with 7 bases aligning to TRBD1. Germline V gene sequence: CDR1 SGHAT, CDR2 FQDESV (reference sequence). CDR3 length: 14 amino acids. V was clipped by 1 base and J by 3 bases; unmatched bases: 2. The CDR3 region has the DNA TGTGCCAGCAGCTTAGGACAGGGAGACTATGGCTACACCCTC. As protein: CASSLGQGDYGYTL.

The chain is built from TRBV9 and TRBJ2-3, with D uncertain. Trimming shortened V by 1 base and J by 2 bases, and 8 bases separated the two germline ends. The CDR3 is 14 amino acids. CDR1 and CDR2 (germline): SGDLS, YYNGEE. The chain's CDR3 is CASSVSASTDTQYF. The CDR3 nucleotides are TGTGCCAGCAGCGTAAGCGCCTCCACAGATACGCAGTATTTT.

The chain carries TRBV15 and TRBJ1-4; 9 positions agree with TRBD1. This CDR3 contains 15 residues. Trimming took 3 bases from V and 9 from J; bases not matched to a gene: 8. CDR1 and CDR2 from the germline V gene are LNHNV and YYDKDF (reference sequence). CDR3 residues: CATSSEVGTGQKLFF. The CDR3 DNA sequence: TGTGCCACCAGCAGTGAAGTCGGGACAGGGCAAAAACTGTTTTTT.

CDR3 nucleotides: TGTGCCATCGGGAGAGATGCGACAGATACGCAGTATTTT. Its protein is CAIGRDATDTQYF. This rearrangement joins TRBV10-3 to TRBJ2-3; weak D call: TRBD2 (5 bases). The CDR3 is 13 residues long. The ends were cut back, 8 bases at V and 3 bases at J, with 12 bases in the middle. In germline, CDR1 is ENHRY, CDR2 SYGVKD.

This chain connects TRBV7-9 to TRBJ2-4; 7 bases line up with TRBD2. Germline values: CDR1 SEHNR, CDR2 FQNEAQ (reference sequence). The CDR3 has 14 amino acids. J gave up 4 bases and V 1 base, and 1 base lay outside the gene matches. This chain's CDR3 is CASSLGAGKNIQYF. DNA of the CDR3: TGTGCCAGCAGCTTAGGAGCGGGGAAAAACATTCAGTACTTC.

J is TRBJ2-3 and V is TRBV11-2; 7 positions match TRBD1. CDR3 length: 14 residues. Germline CDR1 is SGHAT and CDR2 is FQNNGV. After removal of 7 bases from V and 2 bases from J, the junction contained 6 bases not matched to a gene. This chain's CDR3 is CASMSGQNTDTQYF. CDR3 DNA: TGTGCCAGCATGTCGGGACAGAACACAGATACGCAGTATTTT.

In this sample, this clone turned up once. V and J are TRBV9 and TRBJ2-3; 15 bases are a match to TRBD2. The germline gives CDR1 SGDLS, CDR2 YYNGEE. V dropped 4 bases and J dropped 0; count of bases not matched to a gene: 6. The CDR3 length is 18 residues. The CDR3 DNA reads as TGTGCCAGCAGCCCCGGGACTAGCGGGAGGACAAGCACAGATACGCAGTATTTT. Its translation: CASSPGTSGRTSTDTQYF. Using reference TRBV9 and TRBJ2-3 for the parts outside the CDR3, the full variable domain is DSGVTQTPKHLITATGQRVTLRCSPRSGDLSVYWYQQSLDQGLQFLIQYYNGEERAKGNILERFSAQQFPDLHSELNLSSLELGDSALYFCASSPGTSGRTSTDTQYFGPGTRLTVL.

The chain links TRBV30 to TRBJ1-4; D might be TRBD1 (6 bases). Trimming pared 3 bases from V and 3 bases from J, leaving 11 bases between. The CDR3 spans 14 residues. CDR1 is GTSNPN, CDR2 SVGIG, per germline (reference sequence). CDR3 in amino acids: CAWRLKGANEKLFF. The CDR3 bases are TGTGCCTGGAGGTTAAAGGGGGCTAATGAAAAACTGTTTTTT.

The chain is built from TRBV7-3 and TRBJ1-1, with 9 bases fitting TRBD1. This CDR3 is 15 amino acids long. V gave up 1 base and J gave up 4 bases; unmatched junction bases: 4. CDR1 is SGHTA and CDR2 is FQGTGA in the germline V gene. The CDR3: CASSLSTGGRTEAFF. In nucleotides, the CDR3 is TGTGCCAGCAGCTTAAGTACAGGGGGCCGCACTGAAGCTTTCTTT.

The V call is TRBV7-8, the J call TRBJ2-3; TRBD1 aligns across 12 bases. The V gene end was trimmed by 5 bases and the J gene end by 1 base; junction bases not matched to a gene: 7. In germline, CDR1 is SGHVS, CDR2 FQNEAQ. This CDR3 contains 17 residues. The CDR3 nucleotides are TGTGCCAGCAGCGTAACCGGGACAGGGGGCCGCACAGATACGCAGTATTTT. Translation gives CASSVTGTGGRTDTQYF.

This clone came up once. The chain employs TRBV5-5 and TRBJ2-3; 7 nucleotides match TRBD2. CDR1 is SGHKS and CDR2 is YYEKEE in the germline V gene (reference sequence). V gave up 4 bases and J gave up 7 bases; unmatched junction bases: 6. The CDR3 is 13 amino acids. The CDR3 DNA is TGTGCCAGCAGCGAGAGGAGCGGGAATACGCAGTATTTT. This codes for CASSERSGNTQYF. The full variable domain, completed using reference TRBV5-5 and TRBJ2-3, is DAGVTQSPTHLIKTRGQQVTLRCSPISGHKSVSWYQQVLGQGPQFIFQYYEKEERGRGNFPDRFSARQFPNYSSELNVNALLLGDSALYLCASSERSGNTQYFGPGTRLTVL.

This sequence joins TRBV27 and TRBJ1-2, with a weak D call TRBD1 (6 bases). The length of the CDR3 is 14 residues. With 5 bases removed from V and 7 bases from J, the gap between germline ends came to 17 bases. CDR1 and CDR2 (germline): MNHEY, SMNVEV (reference sequence). The CDR3 bases are TGTGCCAGCAGTAGGGGAAACAGGGCGAGTGGCTACACCTTC. Translated: CASSRGNRASGYTF.

The genes are TRBV4-3 and TRBJ1-5; TRBD1 might be the D (6 bases). Trimming pared 1 base from V and 6 bases from J, leaving 16 bases between. The CDR3 sequence is 16 residues long. CDR1 is LGHNA, CDR2 YSLEER, per germline. As DNA, the CDR3 is TGCGCCAGCAGCCAAGTGGGGGGGGCAGGGAGTCAGCCCCAGCATTTT. Its translation is CASSQVGGAGSQPQHF.

The rearrangement links TRBV19 to TRBJ2-2; TRBD1 agrees at 11 bases. Trimming cost V 8 bases and J 7 bases; bases outside gene matches: 6. This CDR3 comprises 14 residues. Germline CDR1 reads LNHDA; CDR2 reads SQIVND (reference sequence). The chain's CDR3 is CASPGQGVFGELFF. In DNA, the CDR3 is TGTGCCAGTCCGGGACAGGGGGTTTTCGGGGAGCTGTTTTTT.

This clone was seen a handful of times. This chain links TRBV10-2 with TRBJ1-5; 7 bases fit TRBD1. Germline-derived CDR1 and CDR2 are WSHSY and SAAADI. CDR3 length: 14 amino acids. The junction had 4 bases not matched to a gene; V was cut back by 5 bases and J by 3 bases. The CDR3 coding sequence is TGCGCCAGCAGTAGTGGACAGGCCAATCAGCCCCAGCATTTT. It specifies CASSSGQANQPQHF.

The V and J genes are TRBV11-3 and TRBJ2-1, with D perhaps matching TRBD2 (5 bases). This CDR3 region has 16 residues. CDR1 and CDR2 from the germline V gene are SGHNT and YENEEA. V lost 5 bases and J 4 bases, leaving 18 bases between the germline ends. DNA for the CDR3: TGTGCCAGCAGCAAATCGGACTCAGATTATTACAATGAGCAGTTCTTC. This codes for CASSKSDSDYYNEQFF. Looking up the rest from reference TRBV11-3 and TRBJ2-1 gives the full variable domain: EAGVVQSPRYKIIEKKQPVAFWCNPISGHNTLYWYLQNLGQGPELLIRYENEEAVDDSQLPKDRFSAERLKGVDSTLKIQPAELGDSAVYLCASSKSDSDYYNEQFFGPGTRLTVL.

The chain employs TRBV18 and TRBJ2-1; tentative D call: TRBD1 (6 bases). CDR3 length: 15 amino acids. Per germline, CDR1 KGHSH and CDR2 LQKENI. The germline V and J ends were trimmed by 5 bases and 4 bases, with 15 bases remaining between them. The DNA of the CDR3 is TGTGCCAGCTCAGCTGCAGGGGATCGATACAATGAGCAGTTCTTC. Encoded protein: CASSAAGDRYNEQFF.

This sequence joins TRBV27 and TRBJ1-6; 7 nucleotides align to TRBD1. J lost 6 bases, V lost 2 bases, and 4 bases had no gene match. Germline V lookup: CDR1 MNHEY, CDR2 SMNVEV (reference sequence). The CDR3 extends over 15 amino acids. Here the CDR3 reads CASSLIGTVNSPLHF. As DNA, the CDR3 is TGTGCCAGCAGTTTAATCGGGACAGTTAATTCACCCCTCCACTTT.